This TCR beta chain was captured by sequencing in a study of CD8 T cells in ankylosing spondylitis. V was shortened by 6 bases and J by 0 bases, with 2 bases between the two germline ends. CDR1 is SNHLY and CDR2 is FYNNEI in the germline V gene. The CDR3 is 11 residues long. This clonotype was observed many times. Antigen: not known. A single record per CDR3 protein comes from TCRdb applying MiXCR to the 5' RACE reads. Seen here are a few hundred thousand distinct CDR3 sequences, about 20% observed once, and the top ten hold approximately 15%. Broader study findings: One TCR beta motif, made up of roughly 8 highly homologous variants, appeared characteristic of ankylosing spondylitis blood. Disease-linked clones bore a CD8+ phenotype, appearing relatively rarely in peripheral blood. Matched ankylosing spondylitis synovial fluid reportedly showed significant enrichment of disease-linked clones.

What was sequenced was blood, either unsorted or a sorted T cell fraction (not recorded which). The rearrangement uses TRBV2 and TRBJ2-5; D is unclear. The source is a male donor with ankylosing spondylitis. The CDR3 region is CASRNQETQYF. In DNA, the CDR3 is TGTGCCAGCAGGAACCAAGAGACCCAGTACTTC.